What follows are 5 T cell receptor beta chains derived from one specimen sequenced in a study of T-cell reconstitution after alpha-beta-depleted transplantation in children. This sample's TCRbeta library carried unique molecular identifier barcodes. From the PCR reads, TCRdb called clonotypes with MiXCR, one entry per CDR3 protein. The sample holds 600,000 or so distinct CDR3 sequences; more than 20% are singletons and the top ten take 12% to 15%. The sample was PBMCs, mostly from graft donor cells, taken 360 days after TCRalphabeta/CD19-depleted stem cell transplant. These receptors were taken from a boy under two years old who had a stem cell transplant for acute myeloid leukemia, so the T cells may come from the graft donor.

In this sample, this clonotype turned up a few times. The chain carries TRBV12-3 or TRBV12-4 and TRBJ2-2; D gene uncertain. The V gene lost 3 bases and the J gene lost 4 bases, with 6 bases spanning the gap. There are 13 residues in the CDR3. The CDR3 DNA is TGTGCCAGCAGTTTCGGCCGCACCGGGGAGCTGTTTTTT. This gives the protein CASSFGRTGELFF.

The chain uses TRBV12-3 or TRBV12-4 and TRBJ1-4; weak D call: TRBD1 (5 bases). V lost 4 bases and J 5 bases, leaving 14 bases between the germline ends. This CDR3 has 15 amino acids. As DNA, the CDR3 is TGTGCCAGCAGTTCGCAGGGTAAATTAAATGAAAAACTGTTTTTT. Translated, it gives CASSSQGKLNEKLFF.

This clonotype was counted many times. This chain joins TRBV20-1 and TRBJ1-1; 8 bases line up with TRBD1. Per germline, CDR1 DFQATT and CDR2 SNEGSKA (reference sequence). V lost 6 bases and J lost 3; bases outside the gene matches: 3. The CDR3 loop spans 12 amino acids. The DNA for the CDR3 is TGCAGTGCCGCAGGGGGCGACACTGAAGCTTTCTTT. Translated, it gives CSAAGGDTEAFF.

This clonotype has a count of ten or more. This chain uses TRBV7-2 with TRBJ2-3; D remains unclear. Trimming took 1 base from V and 3 from J, leaving 8 bases between them. Germline lookup yields CDR1 SGHTA and CDR2 FQGNSA. The CDR3 contains 14 residues. CDR3 sequence: CASSLGPATDTQYF. In DNA form, the CDR3 reads TGTGCCAGCAGCTTAGGTCCGGCAACAGATACGCAGTATTTT.

The V and J genes are TRBV7-2 and TRBJ1-2; TRBD1 is a possible D gene (5 bases). The V end lost 3 bases, the J end lost 4 bases, and 12 bases lay between the germline ends. This CDR3 is built from 14 residues. Looked up from germline, CDR1 is SGHTA and CDR2 is FQGNSA. The CDR3 DNA follows: TGTGCCAGCAGCTTCGACAGAAAGATCTATGGCTACACCTTC. It yields the protein CASSFDRKIYGYTF.